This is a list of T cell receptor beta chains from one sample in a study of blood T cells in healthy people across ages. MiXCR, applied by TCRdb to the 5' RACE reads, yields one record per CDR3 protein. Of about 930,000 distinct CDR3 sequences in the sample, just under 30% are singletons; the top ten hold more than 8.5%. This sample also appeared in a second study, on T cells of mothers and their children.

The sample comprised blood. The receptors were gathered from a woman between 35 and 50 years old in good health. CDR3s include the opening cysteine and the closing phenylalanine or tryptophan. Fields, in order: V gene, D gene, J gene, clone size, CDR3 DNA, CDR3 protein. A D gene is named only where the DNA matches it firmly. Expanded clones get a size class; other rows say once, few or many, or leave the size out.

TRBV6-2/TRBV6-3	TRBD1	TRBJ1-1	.	TGTGCCAGTCGCGCCGTACTGACAGGGGGCCCTTCGAACACTGAAGCTTTCTTT	CASRAVLTGGPSNTEAFF
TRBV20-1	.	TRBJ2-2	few	TGCAGTGCTAGAGTAGGGGGAGACCTGGTCGCCGGGGAGCTGTTTTTT	CSARVGGDLVAGELFF
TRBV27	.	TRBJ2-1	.	TGTGCCAGCTTTGGAATAAGGGAGGCAGGAGTCAGTGAGCAGTTCTTC	CASFGIREAGVSEQFF
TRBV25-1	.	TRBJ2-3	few	TGTGCCAGCAGTGGAATAGGGGGGCAGTATTTT	CASSGIGGQYF
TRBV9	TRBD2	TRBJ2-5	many	TGTGCCAGCAACTTAGCGGGCCAAGAGACCCAGTACTTC	CASNLAGQETQYF
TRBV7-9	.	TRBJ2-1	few	TGTGCCAGCAGCTTAGTGTCAGATCTCGGGACCTACAATGAGCAGTTCTTC	CASSLVSDLGTYNEQFF
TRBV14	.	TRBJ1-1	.	TGTGCCAGCAGCCCCTTGTCAATGAACACTGAAGCTTTCTTT	CASSPLSMNTEAFF
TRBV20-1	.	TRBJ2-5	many	TGCAGTGCTAGTTGGCAGGGGGAGACCCAGTACTTC	CSASWQGETQYF
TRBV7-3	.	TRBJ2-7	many	TGTGCCAGCAGCCCCCCGTCGTTGGTCAGCTCCTACGAGCAGTACTTC	CASSPPSLVSSYEQYF
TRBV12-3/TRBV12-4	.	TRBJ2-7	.	TGTGCCAGCAGTATATCGACTAGTTGGAGTCAGTACTTC	CASSISTSWSQYF
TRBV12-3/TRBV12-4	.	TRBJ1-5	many	TGCGCCAGCAGTCCTAGTAGTCAGCCCCAGCATTTT	CASSPSSQPQHF
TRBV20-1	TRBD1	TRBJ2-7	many	TGCAGTGCTAGCCGACAGGGTGGGATCTGGGAGCAGTACTTC	CSASRQGGIWEQYF
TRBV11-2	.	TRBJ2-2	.	TGTGCCAGCAGCCCTAGCCCGAACACCGGGGAGCTGTTTTTT	CASSPSPNTGELFF
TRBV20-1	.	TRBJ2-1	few	TGCAGTGCTAGAGCTCCGGCACTTAGATACAATGAGCAGTTCTTC	CSARAPALRYNEQFF
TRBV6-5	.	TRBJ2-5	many	TGTGCCAGCAGTTACCGGGGGAACCAAGAGACCCAGTACTTC	CASSYRGNQETQYF
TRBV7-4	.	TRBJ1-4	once	TGTGCCAGCAGCTGCAGGACGGCTTGCACAACTAATGAAAAACTGTTTTTT	CASSCRTACTTNEKLFF
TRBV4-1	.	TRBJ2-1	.	TGCGCCAGCAGCCAAGAGCGCCCGTGGGAGCAGTTCTTC	CASSQERPWEQFF
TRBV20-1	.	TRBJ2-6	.	TGCAGTGCTAGAGATCGGTTCGGGGGCTTCTCTGGGACCAACGTCCTGACTTTC	CSARDRFGGFSGTNVLTF
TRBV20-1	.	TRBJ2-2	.	TGCAGTGCTCTAGCCCTCAGGAACACCGGGGAGCTGTTTTTT	CSALALRNTGELFF
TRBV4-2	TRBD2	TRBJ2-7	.	TGTGCCAGCAGCCCGCCGGGACTAGCGGGGGAATACGAGCAGTACTTC	CASSPPGLAGEYEQYF
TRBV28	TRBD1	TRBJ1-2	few	TGTGCCAGCAGTTTTTTACAGGGGGCTCAATACTATGGCTACACCTTC	CASSFLQGAQYYGYTF
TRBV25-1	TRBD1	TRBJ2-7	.	TGTGCCAGCCGAGGACAGGGTTACGCCGAGCAGTACTTC	CASRGQGYAEQYF
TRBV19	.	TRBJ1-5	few	TGTGCCAGTAACATAGGGGGGCCCAGCAATCAGCCCCAGCATTTT	CASNIGGPSNQPQHF
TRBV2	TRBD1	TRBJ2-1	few	TGTGCCAGCAGTGAGGACAGGGGCTCCTACAATGAGCAGTTCTTC	CASSEDRGSYNEQFF
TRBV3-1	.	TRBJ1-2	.	TGTGCCAGCAGTCCGTTACAGGGCCATGGCTACACCTTC	CASSPLQGHGYTF
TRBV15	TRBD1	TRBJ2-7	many	TGTGCCACCAGCAGAGTTCCAGGGGGCATCCACGAGCAGTACTTC	CATSRVPGGIHEQYF
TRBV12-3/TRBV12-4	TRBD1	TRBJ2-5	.	TGTGCCAGCAGTCTGGACAGGGGGGGAGTAGAGACCCAGTACTTC	CASSLDRGGVETQYF
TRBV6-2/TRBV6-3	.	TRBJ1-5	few	TGTGCCAGCAGTTACTCGGACCTGAGCAATCAGCCCCAGCATTTT	CASSYSDLSNQPQHF
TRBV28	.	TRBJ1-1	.	TGTGCCAGCAGGGGCGGCGGCCTCTCGAACACTGAAGCTTTCTTT	CASRGGGLSNTEAFF
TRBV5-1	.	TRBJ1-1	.	TGCGCCAGCAGCGAGGTTGGAGGGATTAACACTGAAGCTTTCTTT	CASSEVGGINTEAFF
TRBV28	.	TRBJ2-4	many	TGTGCCAGCAGTTTAAGCTGGGTGGACGAAAACATTCAGTACTTC	CASSLSWVDENIQYF
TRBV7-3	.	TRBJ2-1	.	TGTGCCAGCAGCTTAGGCGACGGTTCCTACAATGAGCAGTTCTTC	CASSLGDGSYNEQFF
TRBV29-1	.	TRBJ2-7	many	TGCAGCGTGAGGGCCACAGGGTTCGAGCAGTACTTC	CSVRATGFEQYF
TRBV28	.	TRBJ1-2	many	TGTGCCAGCGGAGCAGGGTCCCACTATGGCTACACCTTC	CASGAGSHYGYTF
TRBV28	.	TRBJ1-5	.	TGTGCCACCCACGCAGCACCCAATCAGCCCCAGCATTTT	CATHAAPNQPQHF
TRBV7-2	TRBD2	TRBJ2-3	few	TGTGCCAGCAGCTTCGGGGGGGAAGATACGCAGTATTTT	CASSFGGEDTQYF
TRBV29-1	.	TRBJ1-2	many	TGCAGCGCCTCGACTGACAGTCTCGGCGGCTACACCTTC	CSASTDSLGGYTF
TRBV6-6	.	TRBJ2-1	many	TGTGCCAGCAGTTACTCAGACAATGAGCAGTTCTTC	CASSYSDNEQFF
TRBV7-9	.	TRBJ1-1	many	TGTGCCAGCAGCTTAGCCGGTAAGGCTGAAGCTTTCTTT	CASSLAGKAEAFF
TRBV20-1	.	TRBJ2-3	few	TGCAGTGCTAGAGTAAGCGGCTACACAGATACGCAGTATTTT	CSARVSGYTDTQYF
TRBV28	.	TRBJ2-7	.	TGTGCCAGCAGAACGACAGCTCTCTACGAGCAGTACTTC	CASRTTALYEQYF
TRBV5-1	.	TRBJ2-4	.	TGCGCCAGCAGCTTGTTGTCGGGGGACAAAAACATTCAGTACTTC	CASSLLSGDKNIQYF
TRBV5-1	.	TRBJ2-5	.	TGCGCCAGCAGCTTGAGACCCTCGGAGACCCAGTACTTC	CASSLRPSETQYF
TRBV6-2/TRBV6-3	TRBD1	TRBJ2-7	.	TGTGCCAGCAGTGGGGCCGGACAGGGCTCCTACGAGCAGTACTTC	CASSGAGQGSYEQYF
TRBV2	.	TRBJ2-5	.	TGTGCCAGCACCCTCGGCCTTGGGGAGACCCAGTACTTC	CASTLGLGETQYF
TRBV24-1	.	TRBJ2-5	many	TGTGCCACCAGTGATTTTACTTCACAAGAGACCCAGTACTTC	CATSDFTSQETQYF
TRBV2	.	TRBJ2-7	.	TGTGCCAGCAGTGGGGGACCGCTTACTAGCCCCTACGAGCAGTACTTC	CASSGGPLTSPYEQYF
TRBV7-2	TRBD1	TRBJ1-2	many	TGTGCCAGCAGCCAAAGGGGACAGGGTTATGGCTACACCTTC	CASSQRGQGYGYTF
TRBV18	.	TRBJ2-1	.	TGTGCCAGCTCACGTAACCAAGAGACCCAGTTCTTC	CASSRNQETQFF
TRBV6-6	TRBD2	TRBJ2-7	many	TGTGCCAGCAGGTCTAGCGGGGGGACTTCCTACGAGCAGTACTTC	CASRSSGGTSYEQYF
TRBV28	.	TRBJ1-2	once	TGTGCCAGCAGCTCAGGAGGGGCCCCATATGGCTGCACCTTC	CASSSGGAPYGCTF
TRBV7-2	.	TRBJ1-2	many	TGTGCCATCAACCGCCGCGGGAACTATGGCTACACCTTC	CAINRRGNYGYTF
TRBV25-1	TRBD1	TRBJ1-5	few	TGTGCCAGCAGTGACAGGGGGCCCAATCAGCCCCAGCATTTT	CASSDRGPNQPQHF
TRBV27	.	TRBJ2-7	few	TGTGCCAGCAGTTCCCGAGGGGGGCCGAGCTCCTACGAGCAGTACTTC	CASSSRGGPSSYEQYF
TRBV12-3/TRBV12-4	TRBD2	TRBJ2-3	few	TGTGCCAGCAGCCTGACTAGCGGGGGGGAGACAGATACGCAGTATTTT	CASSLTSGGETDTQYF
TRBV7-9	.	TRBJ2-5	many	TGTGCCAGCAGCCCAAGCGCGACAGGATTGGAGACCCAGTACTTC	CASSPSATGLETQYF
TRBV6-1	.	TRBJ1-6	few	TGTGCCAGCAGTGAAAGGGATTTCTATAATTCACCCCTCCACTTT	CASSERDFYNSPLHF
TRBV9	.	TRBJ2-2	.	TGTGCCAGCAGCACCCGGGACGGAACCGGGGAGCTGTTTTTT	CASSTRDGTGELFF
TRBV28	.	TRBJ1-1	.	TGTGCCAGCAACCGGGACGGTGAAGCTTTCTTT	CASNRDGEAFF